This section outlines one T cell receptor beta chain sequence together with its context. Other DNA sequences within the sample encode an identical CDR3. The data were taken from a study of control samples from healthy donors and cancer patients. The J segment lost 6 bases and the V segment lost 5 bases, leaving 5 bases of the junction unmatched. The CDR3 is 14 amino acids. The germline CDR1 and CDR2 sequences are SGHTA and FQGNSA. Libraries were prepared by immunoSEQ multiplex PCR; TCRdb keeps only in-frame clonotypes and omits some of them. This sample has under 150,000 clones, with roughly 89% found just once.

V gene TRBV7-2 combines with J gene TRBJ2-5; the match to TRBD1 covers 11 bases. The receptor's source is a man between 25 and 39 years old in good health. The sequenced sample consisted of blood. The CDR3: CASSTGQGAKTQYF. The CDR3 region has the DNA TGTGCCAGCAGCACTGGACAGGGGGCGAAGACCCAGTACTTC.